This passage covers 25 T cell receptor beta chains from one sample sequenced in a study of post-analysis software for immune sequencing data. Study observations and caveats: Comparison of patients with controls showed five TRBV segments more frequent in patients, TRBV5-6, TRBV5-1 and TRBV20-1 among them.

No cognate antigen is known for these TCRs. The TCR beta cDNA libraries carried unique molecular identifiers. TCRdb re-analysed the PCR reads in MiXCR, keeping a single row per CDR3 protein. The sample shows around 200,000 distinct CDR3 sequences, 25% to 35% of them seen only once. The source material was blood. Receptor source: a girl aged 2-17 years with multiple sclerosis.

The J gene is TRBJ2-1, the V gene TRBV20-1, with 10 bases fitting TRBD1. The length of the CDR3 is 15 residues. The germline V gene encodes CDR1 DFQATT and CDR2 SNEGSKA (reference sequence). The trim removed 5 bases at V and 9 bases at J, leaving 13 bases unmatched. CDR3 region: CSASKFGTGVGEQFF. CDR3 in DNA: TGCAGTGCTTCTAAGTTCGGGACAGGGGTCGGTGAGCAGTTCTTC.

The CDR3 sequence: CASSLDRGPEQFF. In DNA form, the CDR3 reads TGTGCCAGCAGCTTAGATCGGGGTCCTGAGCAGTTCTTC. The V gene is TRBV7-8, the J gene TRBJ2-1; tentatively, D is TRBD2 (5 bases). The CDR3 consists of 13 residues. The V end lost 1 base, the J end lost 9 bases, and 10 bases lay between the germline ends. Germline loops: CDR1 SGHVS, CDR2 FQNEAQ.

In this sample, this clonotype turned up a few times. Given a much more abundant clone one base away, this may be a read error. The V call is TRBV29-1, the J call TRBJ2-3; maybe TRBD1 (6 bases). V lost 7 bases and J 4 bases, leaving 12 bases between the germline ends. Germline CDR1 SQVTM, CDR2 ANQGSEA. This CDR3 has 12 amino acids. DNA for the CDR3: TGCAGCGCCAAACAGGGATCAGATACGCAGTATTTT. Protein sequence: CSAKQGSDTQYF.

This chain links TRBV6-1 with TRBJ1-3; D may be TRBD1 (5 bases). Trimming removed 7 bases at V and 0 bases at J, with 13 bases between. Germline V CDR1 and CDR2: MNHNS, SASEGT. The CDR3 runs 15 residues. The CDR3 nucleotides read TGTGCCAGCACTGGACACTGGAGCTCTGGAAACACCATATATTTT. Translated, it gives CASTGHWSSGNTIYF.

On this clonotype: At one of its ends the junction is not consistent with the germline gene, which may arise from a read error. The chain recombines TRBV5-1 with TRBJ2-5; 8 bases line up with TRBD1. Germline CDR1 SGHRS, CDR2 YFSETQ. The CDR3 is 14 residues long. As DNA, the CDR3 is TGCGCCAGCAGGCCGCAGGGGGCTCAAGAGGCCCAGTACTTC. Protein: CASRPQGAQEAQYF.

On this clonotype itself: This may stem from a read error, because a much larger clone lies one nucleotide away. The chain is built from TRBV7-9 and TRBJ2-5; unclear D gene. The CDR3 runs to 14 residues. The germline gives CDR1 SEHNR, CDR2 FQNEAQ (reference sequence). CDR3 residues: CTSSFPAQQETQYF. As DNA, the CDR3 is TGTACCAGCAGCTTCCCTGCACAGCAAGAGACCCAGTACTTC.

Ten or more counts support this clonotype. This chain joins TRBV12-3 or TRBV12-4 and TRBJ1-2, with D possibly TRBD1 on 5 matching bases. CDR3 size: 13 residues. V was shortened by 4 bases and J by 0 bases, with 6 bases between the two germline ends. CDR3 residues: CASSYRTNYGYTF. The CDR3 DNA reads TGTGCCAGCAGTTACAGGACTAACTATGGCTACACCTTC.

In its sample, this clonotype was seen a few times. V is TRBV3-1 and J is TRBJ1-1, with a weak D call TRBD1 (5 bases). The length of the CDR3 is 14 residues. Germline V lookup: CDR1 LGHDT, CDR2 YNNKEL (reference sequence). The V and J ends lost 7 bases and 0 bases respectively, with 12 bases between them. Here the CDR3 reads CASTWDPMNTEAFF. CDR3 coding DNA: TGTGCCAGCACCTGGGACCCTATGAACACTGAAGCTTTCTTT.

CDR3 region: CASSQGRGKTSRETQYF. In DNA, the CDR3 is TGCGCCAGCAGCCAAGGAAGGGGGAAAACTAGCCGGGAGACCCAGTACTTC. This sequence joins TRBV4-1 and TRBJ2-5, with D perhaps matching TRBD1 or TRBD2 (6 bases each). Trimming cost V 1 base and J 5 bases, with 20 bases left between them. The CDR3 runs to 17 residues. The germline gives CDR1 MGHRA, CDR2 YSYEKL.

About this clonotype itself: An end of the junction does not agree with germline; a read error may underlie this. This chain links TRBV30 with TRBJ2-3; 13 bases map to TRBD2. The CDR3 is 18 amino acids. Germline V gene data show CDR1 as GTSNPN and CDR2 as SVGIG (reference sequence). In DNA, the CDR3 is TGTGCCTGCCCAAAAACGGGACTAGCGGGGACTAGCACAGATACGCGGTATTTT. The encoded protein is CACPKTGLAGTSTDTRYF.

This clonotype was seen many times. This chain links TRBV20-1 with TRBJ2-1; TRBD2 matches 7 bases. Unmatched junction bases numbered 6, after V lost 3 bases and J lost 1 base. The CDR3 covers 15 residues. Germline V gives CDR1 DFQATT, CDR2 SNEGSKA (reference sequence). The CDR3 spells CSARAGDWSYNEQFF. DNA of the CDR3: TGCAGTGCTAGGGCGGGAGATTGGTCCTACAATGAGCAGTTCTTC.

This clonotype turned up a few times. A much larger clone is a single base away; this may be a read error. This chain connects TRBV7-9 to TRBJ2-1; D may be TRBD1 or TRBD2 (5 bases each). CDR1 is SEHNR and CDR2 is FQNEAQ in the germline V gene (reference sequence). Trimming cost V 1 base and J 8 bases, with 12 bases left between them. The CDR3 spans 14 residues. The CDR3 DNA reads TGTGCCAGCAGCTTAGGGCAGGGACGCGATGAGCAGTTCTTC. Translation gives CASSLGQGRDEQFF.

This clonotype came up a few times. A clone one base away is much larger, so this may be a read error. This chain connects TRBV24-1 to TRBJ2-1; weak D call: TRBD2 (6 bases). This CDR3 contains 15 residues. Germline CDR1 is KGHDR and CDR2 is SFDVKD. CDR3 bases: TGTGCCACCGGTGATACGCGGGGCCCGGTGGATGAGCAGTTCTTC. Its protein product is CATGDTRGPVDEQFF.

This clonotype was seen only once. The genes are TRBV7-2 and TRBJ1-2, with D perhaps TRBD1 (6 bases). Germline V gives CDR1 SGHTA, CDR2 FQGNSA. This CDR3 spans 14 amino acids. V lost 3 bases to trimming and J lost 2 bases, with 10 bases between them. Written as DNA, the CDR3 is TGTGCCAGCAGCTTGGGTAGGGGGAACTATGGCTACACCTTC. This gives the protein CASSLGRGNYGYTF.

On this clonotype: Given a much more abundant clone one base away, this may be a read error. This chain joins TRBV12-3 or TRBV12-4 and TRBJ2-7; 7 nucleotides align to TRBD1. Unmatched junction bases numbered 12, after V lost 10 bases and J lost 3 bases. There are 14 residues in the CDR3. This CDR3 reads CAITETDRVYEQYF. The DNA of the CDR3 is TGTGCCATCACGGAAACCGACAGGGTCTACGAGCAGTACTTC.

This clonotype was seen only a few times. The chain links TRBV20-1 to TRBJ1-6; no clear D gene. Deletions cut 6 bases from V and 8 bases from J, with 8 bases between. Germline lookup yields CDR1 DFQATT and CDR2 SNEGSKA (reference sequence). This CDR3 spans 11 amino acids. CDR3 sequence reads: CSAPTHSPLHF. CDR3 DNA sequence: TGCAGTGCCCCGACTCATTCACCCCTCCACTTT.

The J gene is TRBJ2-7, the V gene TRBV6-2 or TRBV6-3; 10 nucleotides match TRBD2. The CDR3 is 16 amino acids. V dropped 5 bases and J dropped 6; count of bases not matched to a gene: 13. Germline V lookup: CDR1 MNHEY, CDR2 SVGEGT. The CDR3 spells CASSKLGTSERGEQYF. Written as DNA, the CDR3 is TGTGCCAGCAGTAAACTCGGGACTAGCGAGAGGGGCGAGCAGTACTTC.

About this clonotype itself: With a much larger clone just one base away, this may be a read error. The chain employs TRBV29-1 and TRBJ2-4; tentatively, D is TRBD1 (5 bases). The CDR3 sequence is 11 residues long. Germline values: CDR1 SQVTM, CDR2 ANQGSEA. Trimming cost V 7 bases and J 6 bases, with 10 bases left between them. The chain's CDR3 is CSADQGNIQYF. The CDR3 coding sequence is TGCAGCGCTGATCAGGGAAACATTCAGTACTTC. The whole variable domain, remainder taken from reference TRBV29-1 and TRBJ2-4, is SAVISQKPSRDICQRGTSLTIQCQVDSQVTMMFWYRQQPGQSLTLIATANQGSEATYESGFVIDKFPISRPNLTFSTLTVSNMSPEDSSIYLCSADQGNIQYFGAGTRLSVL.

Remarks on this clonotype: Its ends do not fully match the called genes, so a read error is possible. V is TRBV7-9 and J is TRBJ1-6, with 8 bases matching TRBD1. Germline CDR1 SEHNR, CDR2 FQNEAQ (reference sequence). The CDR3 has 14 residues. The CDR3 DNA is TGTGCCAACAGCCCAAAGGACAGGGAATCACCCCTCCACTTT. Residues: CANSPKDRESPLHF.

This clonotype turned up a few times. This chain connects TRBV27 to TRBJ2-7, with 7 bases identical to TRBD1. This CDR3 region has 15 residues. The V gene's germline CDR1 is MNHEY and CDR2 SMNVEV (reference sequence). After removal of 2 bases from V and 3 bases from J, the junction contained 7 bases not matched to a gene. The CDR3 nucleotides read TGTGCCAGCAGTTTACAGGGGGACAGAGTCTACGAGCAGTACTTC. It yields the protein CASSLQGDRVYEQYF.

The chain couples TRBV5-5 to TRBJ2-7; tentatively, D is TRBD2 (6 bases). The CDR3 is 16 residues long. The germline V gene has CDR1 SGHKS and CDR2 YYEKEE (reference sequence). Trimming took 1 base from V and 10 from J, leaving 24 bases between them. The CDR3 protein is CASSLPWGTSGEIQYF. CDR3 nucleotides: TGTGCCAGCAGCTTGCCGTGGGGCACATCGGGGGAGATCCAGTACTTC.

The sample holds one count of this clonotype. This may be a read error, as it is one base from a much larger clone. The chain is built from TRBV2 and TRBJ2-1; TRBD2 is a possible D gene (7 bases). The germline V gene encodes CDR1 SNHLY and CDR2 FYNNEI. V lost 6 bases, J lost 4 bases, and 16 bases lay in between. The CDR3 runs to 15 residues. The CDR3 DNA reads as TGTGCCAGCAGGGCAGGGAGGGACACTTACAATGAGCAGTTCTTC. Translated: CASRAGRDTYNEQFF. The whole variable domain, filled in from reference TRBV2 and TRBJ2-1, reads EPEVTQTPSHQVTQMGQEVILRCVPISNHLYFYWYRQILGQKVEFLVSFYNNEISEKSEIFDDQFSVERPDGSNFTLKIRSTKLEDSAMYFCASRAGRDTYNEQFFGPGTRLTVL.

The chain joins TRBV29-1 to TRBJ2-2; possible D gene TRBD1, 5 bases. The CDR3 is 13 residues long. Trimming removed 2 bases at V and 4 bases at J, with 8 bases between. The germline V gene has CDR1 SQVTM and CDR2 ANQGSEA. DNA of the CDR3: TGCAGCGTTGAACGCAGGGCCACCGGGGAGCTGTTTTTT. Protein: CSVERRATGELFF.

This clonotype came up many times. The chain links TRBV3-1 to TRBJ2-4; D ambiguous. The CDR3 contains 15 residues. Trimming took 0 bases from V and 2 from J, leaving 8 bases between them. Germline CDR1 reads LGHDT; CDR2 reads YNNKEL (reference sequence). The CDR3 loop is CASSQDYVPKNIQYF. The CDR3 DNA reads TGTGCCAGCAGCCAAGACTACGTCCCCAAAAACATTCAGTACTTC. The variable domain in full, completed from reference TRBV3-1 and TRBJ2-4, reads DTAVSQTPKYLVTQMGNDKSIKCEQNLGHDTMYWYKQDSKKFLKIMFSYNNKELIINETVPNRFSPKSPDKAHLNLHINSLELGDSAVYFCASSQDYVPKNIQYFGAGTRLSVL.

Ten or more counts support this clonotype. The chain recombines TRBV6-5 with TRBJ1-2; no firm D call. Germline V gives CDR1 MNHEY, CDR2 SVGAGI. CDR3 length equals 13 residues. Trimming took off 5 bases at V and 3 bases at J, with 10 bases between the two ends. The CDR3 region is CASSQRAYYGYTF. The CDR3 DNA follows: TGTGCCAGCAGTCAAAGGGCGTACTATGGCTACACCTTC.